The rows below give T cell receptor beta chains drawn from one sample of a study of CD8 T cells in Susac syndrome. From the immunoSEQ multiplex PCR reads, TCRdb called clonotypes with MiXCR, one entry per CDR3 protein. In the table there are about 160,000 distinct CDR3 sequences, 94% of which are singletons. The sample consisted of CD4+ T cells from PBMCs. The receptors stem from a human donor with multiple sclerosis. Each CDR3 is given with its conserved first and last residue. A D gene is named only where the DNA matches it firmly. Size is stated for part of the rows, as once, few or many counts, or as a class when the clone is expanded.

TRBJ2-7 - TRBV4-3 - TGCGCCAGCAGCCAAGATAGCCGGACAGCCCTCTACGAGCAGTACTTC CASSQDSRTALYEQYF
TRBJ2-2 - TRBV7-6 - TGTGCCAGCAGCTTAGCGCGGGGCACCGGGGAGCTGTTTTTT CASSLARGTGELFF
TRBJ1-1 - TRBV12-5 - TGTGCTAGTGGCCTCAGGGAATATAGCACTGAAGCTTTCTTT CASGLREYSTEAFF
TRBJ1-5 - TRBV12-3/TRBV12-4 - TGTGCCAGCAGGCCTGGCGGGTCGCCCCAGCATTTT CASRPGGSPQHF
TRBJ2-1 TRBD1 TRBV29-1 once TGCAGCGTTCGAGGACAGGGGTATGAGCAGTTCTTC CSVRGQGYEQFF
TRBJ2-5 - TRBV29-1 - TGCAGCGTTGAGGCTCATTCGGCCCAGTACTTC CSVEAHSAQYF
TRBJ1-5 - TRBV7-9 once TGTGCCAGCGGTCCAGTCGCCAGCAATCAGCCCCAGCATTTT CASGPVASNQPQHF
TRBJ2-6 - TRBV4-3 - TGCGCCAGCAGCCAAATGATGACCCCTGGGGCCAACGTCCTGACTTTC CASSQMMTPGANVLTF
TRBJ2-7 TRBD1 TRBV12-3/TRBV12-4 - TGTGCCAGCAGTTTTGCCGGGACAGTTGGCCCCTACGAGCAGTACTTC CASSFAGTVGPYEQYF
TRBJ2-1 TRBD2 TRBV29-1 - TGCAGCGTTGAGTTCGGCGGGAGTCCGCCGTTCTTC CSVEFGGSPPFF
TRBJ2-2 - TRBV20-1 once TGCAGTGCTAGTTCGGGTGTAGTCGGGGAGCTGTTTTTT CSASSGVVGELFF
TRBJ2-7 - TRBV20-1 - TGCAGTGCGATCAGAGGGGGTAGGGGCTACGAGCAGTACTTC CSAIRGGRGYEQYF
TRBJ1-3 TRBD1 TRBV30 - TGTGCCTGGAGTAACGGACAGGGCCTGATCTCTGGAAACACCATATATTTT CAWSNGQGLISGNTIYF
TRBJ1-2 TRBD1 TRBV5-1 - TGCGCCAGCAGCTCTCCGGGACAGGGGAAGGGCTACACCTTC CASSSPGQGKGYTF
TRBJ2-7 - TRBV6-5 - TGTGCCAGCAGTTACAGGGGACCTGGGTCGCAGAGAGGGGCCTACGAGCAGTACTTC CASSYRGPGSQRGAYEQYF
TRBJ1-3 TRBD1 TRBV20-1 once TGCAGTGCAACACAGGGGGCGCCCGGGAACACCATATATTTT CSATQGAPGNTIYF
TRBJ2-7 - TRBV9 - TGTGCCAGCACCGAAGCCTGGGACTTCCCCTACGAGCAGTACTTC CASTEAWDFPYEQYF
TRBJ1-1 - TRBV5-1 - TGCGCCAGCAGCTTGGCTCGGGGGACCCTGAACACTGAAGCTTTCTTT CASSLARGTLNTEAFF
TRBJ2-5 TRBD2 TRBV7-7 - TGTGCCAGCAGCCGGACTAGCGGAGAGACCCAGTACTTC CASSRTSGETQYF
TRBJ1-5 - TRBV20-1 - TGCAGTGTTCTGAAGGTAGGAGGGCGGAATCAGCCCCAGCATTTT CSVLKVGGRNQPQHF
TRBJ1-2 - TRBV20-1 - TGCAGTGCCACACAGGATACCGGCTACACCTTC CSATQDTGYTF
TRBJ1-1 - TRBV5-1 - TGCGCCAGCAGCCCTGAAGTGGGAAGGACTGAAGCTTTCTTT CASSPEVGRTEAFF
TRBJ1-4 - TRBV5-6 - TGTGCCAGCAGCTCTTCCGGGACGCTACGGGAAAAACTGTTTTTT CASSSSGTLREKLFF
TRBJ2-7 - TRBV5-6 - TGTGCCAGCAACGTCGGGTCTTCCTACGAGCAGTACTTC CASNVGSSYEQYF
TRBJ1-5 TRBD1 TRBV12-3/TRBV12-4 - TGTGCCAGCAGGCCGACAGGGTTAAATCAGCCCCAGCATTTT CASRPTGLNQPQHF
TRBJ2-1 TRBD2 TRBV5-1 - TGCGCCAGCAGCTTGTCTCCTAGCGGGAGTAGCGGTGAGCAGTTCTTC CASSLSPSGSSGEQFF
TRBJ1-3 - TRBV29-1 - TGCAGCGTCCGGGATCAATATACTGGAAACACCATATATTTT CSVRDQYTGNTIYF
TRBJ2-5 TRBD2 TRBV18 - TGTGCCAGCTCACCAAGCGGGATGAGAGAGACCCAGTACTTC CASSPSGMRETQYF
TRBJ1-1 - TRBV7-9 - TGTGCCAGCCGATATCGGGACACTGAAGCTTTCTTT CASRYRDTEAFF
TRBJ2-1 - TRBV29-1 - TGCAGCGTTGACCCCTCTTTGGGGGATGAGCAGTTCTTC CSVDPSLGDEQFF
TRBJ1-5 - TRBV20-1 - TGCAGTGCTAGTGATAGGGACGGTAGCAATCAGCCCCAGCATTTT CSASDRDGSNQPQHF
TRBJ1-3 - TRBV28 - TGTGCCAGCAGTCCTGCCCTCTCTGGAAACACCATATATTTT CASSPALSGNTIYF
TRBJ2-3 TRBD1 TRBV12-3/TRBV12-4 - TGTGCCAGCACCCCGGACAGGGCCCGTTTGGATACGCAGTATTTT CASTPDRARLDTQYF
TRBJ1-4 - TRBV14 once TGTGCCAGCAGCCAAGGTGGAAGGGGGATGTTTTTT CASSQGGRGMFF
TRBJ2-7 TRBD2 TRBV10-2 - TGCGCCAGCAACACGGGACTAGCCCCCTACGAGCAGTACTTC CASNTGLAPYEQYF
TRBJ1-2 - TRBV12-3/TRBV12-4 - TGTGCCAGCAGATCTTCCGGGACCGGGTATGGCTACACCTTC CASRSSGTGYGYTF
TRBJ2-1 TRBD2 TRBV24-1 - TGTGCCACCAAACGGGAGGGCCATGAGTTCTTC CATKREGHEFF
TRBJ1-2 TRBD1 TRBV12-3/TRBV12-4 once TGTGCCAGCAGGGCGACAGGGGTCTATGGCTACACCTTC CASRATGVYGYTF
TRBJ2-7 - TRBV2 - TGTGCCAGCAGTGAAGCGGGCTCCCACACTAAGCAGTACTTC CASSEAGSHTKQYF
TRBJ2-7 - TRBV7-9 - TGTGCCAGCATCGACCTCGGACAGCAGAACGAGCAGTACTTC CASIDLGQQNEQYF
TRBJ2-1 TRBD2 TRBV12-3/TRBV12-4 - TGTGCCAGCAGTCAGCGGGAGGGCTACAATGAGCAGTTCTTC CASSQREGYNEQFF